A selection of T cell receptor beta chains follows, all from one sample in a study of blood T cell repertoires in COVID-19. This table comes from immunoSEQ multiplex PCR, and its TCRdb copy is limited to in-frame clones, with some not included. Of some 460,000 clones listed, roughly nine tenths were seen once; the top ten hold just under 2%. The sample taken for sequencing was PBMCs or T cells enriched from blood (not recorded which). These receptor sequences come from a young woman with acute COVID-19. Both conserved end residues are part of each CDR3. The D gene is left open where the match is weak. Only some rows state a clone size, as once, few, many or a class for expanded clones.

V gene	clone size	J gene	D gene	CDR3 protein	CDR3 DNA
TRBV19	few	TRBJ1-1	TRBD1	CASSSSDRGYGEAFF	TGTGCCAGTAGTTCCTCGGACAGGGGTTATGGTGAAGCTTTCTTT
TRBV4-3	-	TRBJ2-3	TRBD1	CASSPRGQERTDTQYF	TGCGCCAGCAGCCCCAGAGGACAGGAGCGTACAGATACGCAGTATTTT
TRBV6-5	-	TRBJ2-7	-	CASSPGRTPSYEQYF	TGTGCCAGCAGCCCCGGGCGGACACCCTCCTACGAGCAGTACTTC
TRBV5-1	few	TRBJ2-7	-	CASSLRTGRDEQYF	TGCGCCAGCAGCTTGAGGACAGGGAGGGACGAGCAGTACTTC
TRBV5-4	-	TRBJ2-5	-	CASSLRGGPLAQYF	TGTGCCAGCAGCTTGCGTGGGGGCCCCCTGGCCCAGTACTTC
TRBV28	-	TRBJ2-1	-	CASSFRYNEQFF	TGTGCCAGCAGTTTTCGGTACAATGAGCAGTTCTTC
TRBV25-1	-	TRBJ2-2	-	CASSPGEDTGELFF	TGTGCCAGCAGCCCCGGGGAAGACACCGGGGAGCTGTTTTTT
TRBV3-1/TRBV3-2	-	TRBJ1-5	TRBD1	CASSPGTGAHQPQHF	TGTGCCAGCAGCCCAGGGACAGGGGCCCACCAGCCCCAGCATTTT
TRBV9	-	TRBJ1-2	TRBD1	CASSTQGGFGYTF	TGTGCCAGCAGCACCCAGGGGGGCTTTGGCTACACCTTC
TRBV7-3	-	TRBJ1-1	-	CASSLDRNTEAFF	TGTGCCAGCAGTTTGGACAGAAACACTGAAGCTTTCTTT
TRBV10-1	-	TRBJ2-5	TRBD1	CASSEGQGVETQYF	TGCGCCAGCAGTGAGGGTCAGGGGGTGGAGACCCAGTACTTC
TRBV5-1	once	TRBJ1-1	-	CASSLGTHTEAFF	TGCGCCAGCAGCTTGGGGACACACACTGAAGCTTTCTTT
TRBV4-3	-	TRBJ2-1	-	CASSQVAAGQDEQFF	TGCGCCAGCAGCCAAGTGGCGGCGGGGCAAGATGAGCAGTTCTTC
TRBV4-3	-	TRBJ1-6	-	CASSQEAGGYNSPLHF	TGCGCCAGCAGCCAAGAAGCAGGAGGTTATAATTCACCCCTCCACTTT
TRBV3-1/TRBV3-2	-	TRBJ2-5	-	CASSQRQMETQYF	TGTGCCAGCAGCCAGAGGCAAATGGAGACCCAGTACTTC
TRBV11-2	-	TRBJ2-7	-	CASSFAYTYEQYF	TGTGCCAGCAGCTTCGCATACACCTACGAGCAGTACTTC
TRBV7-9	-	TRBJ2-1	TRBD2	CASPPGGTSGRGQFF	TGTGCCAGCCCTCCCGGGGGGACTAGCGGGAGAGGGCAGTTCTTC
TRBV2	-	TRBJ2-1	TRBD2	CASVSGGARNEQFF	TGTGCCAGTGTGAGCGGGGGGGCGCGCAATGAGCAGTTCTTC
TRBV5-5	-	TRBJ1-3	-	CASSLRDIYSGNTIYF	TGTGCCAGCAGCTTGCGGGACATCTACTCTGGAAACACCATATATTTT
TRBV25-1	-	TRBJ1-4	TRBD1	CASSETGVYEKLFF	TGTGCCAGCAGTGAGACAGGGGTGTATGAAAAACTGTTTTTT
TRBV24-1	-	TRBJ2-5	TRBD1	CATSDRDRRTGTQYF	TGTGCCACCAGTGATAGGGACAGAAGAACCGGGACCCAGTACTTC
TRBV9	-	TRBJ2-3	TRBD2	CASSVGTSEFTDTQYF	TGTGCCAGCAGCGTAGGGACTAGCGAGTTCACAGATACGCAGTATTTT
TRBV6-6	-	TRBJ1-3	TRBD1	CATYPTGNSGNTIYF	TGTGCCACCTACCCGACAGGGAACTCTGGAAACACCATATATTTT
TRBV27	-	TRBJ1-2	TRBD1	CASSYRDRDGYTF	TGTGCCAGCAGTTACCGGGACAGGGATGGCTACACCTTC
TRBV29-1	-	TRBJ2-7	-	CSVEKQGLTYEQYF	TGCAGCGTTGAAAAGCAGGGCCTAACCTACGAGCAGTACTTC
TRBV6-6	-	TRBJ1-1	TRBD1	CASSYSTGEKQAFF	TGTGCCAGCAGTTACTCCACAGGGGAGAAGCAAGCTTTCTTT